These 12 T cell receptor beta chains were sequenced from one sample in a study of blood T cell repertoires in COVID-19. TCRdb's copy holds only in-frame clones and misses some; the assay was immunoSEQ multiplex PCR. The sample contains a few hundred thousand clones, about 86% of which appear only once. The sample was peripheral blood. The receptor set was obtained from a woman in her 50s with acute or convalescent COVID-19.

This chain uses TRBV5-1 with TRBJ2-5, with D possibly TRBD2 on 7 matching bases. Trimming removed 2 bases at V and 3 bases at J, with 11 bases between. Germline values: CDR1 SGHRS, CDR2 YFSETQ. The CDR3 contains 14 residues. CDR3 sequence: CASSFTGREETQYF. The DNA of the CDR3 is TGCGCCAGCAGCTTCACAGGGAGGGAAGAGACCCAGTACTTC.

The V gene is TRBV14, the J gene TRBJ1-5; no firm D call. The germline CDR1 and CDR2 sequences are SGHDN and FVKESK. With 1 base removed from V and 1 base from J, the gap between germline ends came to 5 bases. The CDR3 is 14 residues long. The chain's CDR3 is CASSQARSNQPQHF. CDR3 nucleotides: TGTGCCAGCAGCCAAGCCAGGAGCAATCAGCCCCAGCATTTT.

V is TRBV24-1 and J is TRBJ2-1, with 10 bases that match TRBD1. The CDR3 is 16 residues long. Germline CDR1 reads KGHDR; CDR2 reads SFDVKD. V lost 2 bases and J lost 5; bases outside the gene matches: 5. The DNA of the CDR3 is TGTGCCACCAGTGATTCCGGGACAGGGGACCACAATGAGCAGTTCTTC. This translates into CATSDSGTGDHNEQFF.

This clone was found a few times. V usage is TRBV7-9 and J usage is TRBJ2-2; D gene ambiguous. Germline-derived CDR1 and CDR2 are SEHNR and FQNEAQ (reference sequence). Trimming left V 2 bases short and J 8 bases short, with 6 bases between. The CDR3 runs 12 residues. CDR3 loop: CASSLISGELFF. The CDR3, as DNA: TGTGCCAGCAGCTTAATTTCTGGGGAGCTGTTTTTT. Combining the CDR3 with reference TRBV7-9 and TRBJ2-2 gives the whole variable domain DTGVSQNPRHKITKRGQNVTFRCDPISEHNRLYWYRQTLGQGPEFLTYFQNEAQLEKSRLLSDRFSAERPKGSFSTLEIQRTEQGDSAMYLCASSLISGELFFGEGSRLTVL.

The V gene is TRBV3-1 (or the pseudogene TRBV3-2), the J gene TRBJ1-1, with D possibly matching TRBD1 (5 bases). This CDR3 is built from 14 residues. Germline assignment: CDR1 LGHDT and CDR2 YNNKEL (reference sequence). V gave up 7 bases and J gave up 1 base, with 13 bases separating them. The CDR3 spells CASTPQGPNTEAFF. The DNA for the CDR3 is TGTGCCAGCACCCCCCAGGGCCCGAACACTGAAGCTTTCTTT.

The chain uses TRBV6-5 and TRBJ2-1; TRBD2 matches at 8 bases. Germline V gives CDR1 MNHEY, CDR2 SVGAGI. Trimming removed 4 bases from V and 8 bases from J; junction bases left unmatched: 10. The CDR3 has 15 amino acids. The CDR3 region has the DNA TGTGCCAGCAGTTTCGAGCGGGAGAGAGTCGATGAGCAGTTCTTC. It translates to CASSFERERVDEQFF.

The rearrangement uses TRBV3-1 (or the pseudogene TRBV3-2) and TRBJ1-1; D gene unclear. The CDR3 has 14 residues. The germline gives CDR1 LGHDT, CDR2 YNNKEL (reference sequence). V lost 0 bases and J lost 5, with 10 bases in between. The CDR3 protein is CASSQDPGETEAFF. CDR3 DNA: TGTGCCAGCAGCCAAGATCCTGGGGAGACTGAAGCTTTCTTT.

The chain recombines TRBV4-1 with TRBJ1-1; D perhaps matches TRBD1 (5 bases). CDR3 size: 15 residues. Germline values: CDR1 MGHRA, CDR2 YSYEKL. V lost 6 bases and J 0 bases, leaving 14 bases between the germline ends. DNA for the CDR3: TGCGCCAGCAGTCAACTCTGGGGCCTGAACACTGAAGCTTTCTTT. Its protein is CASSQLWGLNTEAFF.

The V call is TRBV7-8, the J call TRBJ1-6, with 9 bases matching TRBD1. This CDR3 is 14 amino acids long. Looked up from germline, CDR1 is SGHVS and CDR2 is FQNEAQ. V was pared by 4 bases and J by 7 bases, with 2 bases of the junction left unmatched. The CDR3 here is CASSSGQGNSPLHF. In DNA form, the CDR3 reads TGTGCCAGCAGCTCTGGACAGGGGAATTCACCCCTCCACTTT.

The gene calls are TRBV11-2 and TRBJ1-5; 9 nucleotides align to TRBD1. Germline V gene data show CDR1 as SGHAT and CDR2 as FQNNGV. With V trimmed by 6 bases and J by 6 bases, 6 bases remained unmatched. The CDR3 is made up of 14 amino acids. DNA of the CDR3: TGTGCCAGCAGTTCACAGGGGGCCGGTCAGCCCCAGCATTTT. The encoded protein is CASSSQGAGQPQHF.

The V call is TRBV24-1, the J call TRBJ2-3; TRBD2 matches 12 bases. The CDR3 totals 13 residues. J gave up 8 bases and V 9 bases, and 5 bases lay outside the gene matches. CDR1 and CDR2 (germline): KGHDR, SFDVKD. CDR3 sequence: CATGASGGATQYF. The CDR3 DNA is TGTGCCACCGGGGCTAGCGGGGGGGCTACGCAGTATTTT.

This chain joins TRBV30 and TRBJ2-1, with D tentatively TRBD2 (6 bases). The V gene lost 1 base and the J gene lost 6 bases, with 16 bases spanning the gap. The CDR3 spans 15 residues. In germline, CDR1 is GTSNPN, CDR2 SVGIG (reference sequence). The CDR3 DNA is TGTGCCTGGAGTGCGCCCCCTCGGGGGTTCAATGAGCAGTTCTTC. It translates to CAWSAPPRGFNEQFF.